Below, 7 T cell receptor beta chains from the same sample are listed, as sequenced in a study of Graves' ophthalmopathy and Graves' hyperthyroidism. Investigators amplified TCR beta CDR3 regions from RNA transcripts. HTBI-primed first-round RT-PCR preceded second-round multiplex PCR. MiXCR was run by TCRdb on the multiplex PCR reads, yielding one entry per CDR3 protein. Of over 450,000 distinct CDR3 sequences in the sample, roughly an eighth were seen once. The material sequenced was blood. These receptors all stem from a woman aged 25 to 45 with Graves' ophthalmopathy.

This clonotype was observed many times. The chain carries TRBV11-2 and TRBJ1-2; D is undetermined. With 6 bases removed from V and 0 bases from J, the gap between germline ends came to 17 bases. Germline V gene data show CDR1 as SGHAT and CDR2 as FQNNGV. The CDR3 loop spans 16 amino acids. This chain's CDR3 is CASRSSLRDTNYGYTF. In DNA form, the CDR3 reads TGTGCCAGCAGATCGAGCCTCCGGGATACTAACTATGGCTACACCTTC.

This clonotype was seen only a few times. This clone may be a read error of a much larger clone one base away. The chain couples TRBV6-1 to TRBJ2-5; 13 bases are a match to TRBD2. This CDR3 comprises 15 residues. The J segment lost 4 bases and the V segment lost 10 bases, leaving 9 bases of the junction unmatched. CDR1 and CDR2 from the germline V gene are MNHNS and SASEGT. The CDR3 sequence: CAISSGLAGLETQYF. Here the CDR3 DNA reads TGTGCCATCAGCTCGGGACTAGCGGGGTTAGAGACCCAGTACTTC.

This clonotype was observed at least ten times. This may be a read error: a much more frequent sequence differs by one nucleotide. V usage is TRBV6-2 or TRBV6-3 and J usage is TRBJ2-2, with unresolved D. Germline CDR1 is MNHEY and CDR2 is SVGEGT. V was shortened by 2 bases and J by 7 bases, with 5 bases between the two germline ends. The CDR3 consists of 12 residues. The CDR3 loop reads CASSYRVGELFF. In nucleotides, the CDR3 is TGTGCCAGCAGTTACAGGGTCGGGGAGCTGTTTTTT.

The chain links TRBV28 to TRBJ2-7; either TRBD1 or TRBD2 may supply D (5 bases each). V was shortened by 6 bases and J by 6 bases, with 21 bases between the two germline ends. Germline V gene sequence: CDR1 MDHEN, CDR2 SYDVKM. CDR3 length equals 15 residues. The DNA for the CDR3 is TGTGCCAGCAGCTTGCAGCTAAGCTGGGGGAGCGAGCAGTACTTC. It translates to CASSLQLSWGSEQYF.

V is TRBV12-3 or TRBV12-4 and J is TRBJ2-7; 13 bases are a match to TRBD2. V gave up 6 bases and J gave up 5 bases; unmatched junction bases: 10. This CDR3 is 16 amino acids long. CDR3 loop: CASSLGLAGVGNEQYF. CDR3 DNA sequence: TGTGCCAGCAGCCTTGGACTAGCGGGAGTAGGAAACGAGCAGTACTTC.

This clonotype was observed at least ten times. The chain carries TRBV15 and TRBJ1-1; D may be TRBD1 (5 bases). The CDR3 sequence is 14 residues long. Trimming pared 5 bases from V and 1 base from J, leaving 11 bases between. The V gene's germline CDR1 is LNHNV and CDR2 YYDKDF (reference sequence). This CDR3 is CATSGYTGNTEAFF. The CDR3 bases are TGTGCCACCAGCGGCTATACAGGGAACACTGAAGCTTTCTTT.

There are many counts of this clonotype. The chain joins TRBV4-2 to TRBJ2-7; D is ambiguous. The germline V gene has CDR1 LGHNA and CDR2 YNFKEQ. V shed 1 base and J shed 2 bases, with 9 bases lying between them. The CDR3 totals 14 residues. The CDR3 nucleotides are TGTGCCAGCAGCCAAGGAGGCGGTCCCTACGAGCAGTACTTC. This codes for CASSQGGGPYEQYF.